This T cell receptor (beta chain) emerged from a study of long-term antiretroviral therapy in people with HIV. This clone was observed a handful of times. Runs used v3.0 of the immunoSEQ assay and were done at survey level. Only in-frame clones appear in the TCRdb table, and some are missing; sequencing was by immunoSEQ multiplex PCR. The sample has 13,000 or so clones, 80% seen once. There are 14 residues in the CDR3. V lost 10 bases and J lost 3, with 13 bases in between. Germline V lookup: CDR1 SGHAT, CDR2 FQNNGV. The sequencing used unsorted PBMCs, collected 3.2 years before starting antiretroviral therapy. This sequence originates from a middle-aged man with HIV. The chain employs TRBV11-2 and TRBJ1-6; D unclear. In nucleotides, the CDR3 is TGTGCCACCATGGAGGAAAGCTATAATTCACCCCTCCACTTT. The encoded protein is CATMEESYNSPLHF.